Each of the 16 T cell receptor beta chains below was sequenced from the same sample in a study of shared T cell receptors in the human thymus. Profiling relied on immunoSEQ multiplex PCR, and the TCRdb table lists in-frame clones only, not all of them. This sample has hundreds of thousands of clones, with 70% to 90% found just once. The same sample was also studied in work on human thymus T cells.

The sample was thymocytes. Receptors were obtained from a boy less than two years old with a congenital heart defect.

This sequence joins TRBV28 and TRBJ2-4, with D hard to call. This CDR3 is built from 12 residues. Trimming shortened V by 4 bases and J by 4 bases, and 5 bases separated the two germline ends. CDR1 MDHEN and CDR2 SYDVKM come from the germline V gene. CDR3: CASSYSKNIQYF. For the CDR3, the DNA is TGTGCCAGCAGTTACAGTAAAAACATTCAGTACTTC.

The J gene is TRBJ2-7, the V gene TRBV4-3; D might be TRBD1 (5 bases). Germline CDR1 reads LGHNA; CDR2 reads YSLEER. The CDR3 totals 16 residues. Trimming took off 6 bases at V and 0 bases at J, with 18 bases between the two ends. The CDR3 DNA is TGCGCCAGCAGTCGAACGGACAAAAGGAGCTCCTACGAGCAGTACTTC. It is translated as CASSRTDKRSSYEQYF.

The V and J genes are TRBV5-6 and TRBJ1-2, with 11 positions matching TRBD1. V trimming: 4 bases; J trimming: 1 base; junction bases outside the gene matches: 3. The CDR3 runs 15 residues. CDR1 and CDR2 (germline): SGHDT, YYEEEE. The CDR3 region has the DNA TGTGCCAGCAGCAATGGGACAGGGGGTAACTATGGCTACACCTTC. It specifies CASSNGTGGNYGYTF.

This clone has only one observation. The chain links TRBV29-1 to TRBJ2-1, with 8 bases lining up with TRBD1. The CDR3 is 17 amino acids. V shed 5 bases, J shed 0 bases, and the junction held 12 bases outside the gene matches. Looked up from germline, CDR1 is SQVTM and CDR2 is ANQGSEA. Written as DNA, the CDR3 is TGCAGCGTTTCAAAAACGGGACAGGCTGGCTCCTACAATGAGCAGTTCTTC. Translated, it gives CSVSKTGQAGSYNEQFF.

The CDR3 DNA sequence: TGTGCCAGCAGTCTACTGGGGGGACAGCCCCAGCATTTT. This gives the protein CASSLLGGQPQHF. J is TRBJ1-5 and V is TRBV2; weak D call: TRBD1 (5 bases). V dropped 5 bases and J dropped 7 bases, with 12 bases sitting between them. This CDR3 is built from 13 residues. CDR1 SNHLY and CDR2 FYNNEI come from the germline V gene.

V and J are TRBV12-5 and TRBJ2-3; 8 bases fit TRBD1. Germline CDR1 is LGHNT and CDR2 is FRNRAP. This CDR3 spans 18 amino acids. Unmatched junction bases numbered 12, after V lost 2 bases and J lost 2 bases. The CDR3 DNA follows: TGTGCTAGTGGTTTGCCGCACAGGGGGGTTCGGTCCACAGATACGCAGTATTTT. Translating it yields CASGLPHRGVRSTDTQYF.

The chain uses TRBV2 and TRBJ2-5; TRBD1 might be the D (6 bases). The CDR3 sequence is 12 residues long. With 5 bases removed from V and 4 bases from J, the gap between germline ends came to 8 bases. CDR1 and CDR2 from the germline V gene are SNHLY and FYNNEI. This CDR3 reads CASSYRAETQYF. The CDR3 bases are TGTGCCAGCAGTTACAGGGCAGAGACCCAGTACTTC. Full variable domain (outside the CDR3, taken from reference TRBV2 and TRBJ2-5): EPEVTQTPSHQVTQMGQEVILRCVPISNHLYFYWYRQILGQKVEFLVSFYNNEISEKSEIFDDQFSVERPDGSNFTLKIRSTKLEDSAMYFCASSYRAETQYFGPGTRLLVL.

The CDR3 DNA sequence: TGTGCCAGCAGCCCCCGGGAGAAACGAAACACCATATATTTT. Protein: CASSPREKRNTIYF. V is TRBV7-6 and J is TRBJ1-3, with D uncertain. The length of the CDR3 is 14 residues. CDR1 is SGHVS, CDR2 FNYEAQ, per germline. Trimming stripped 5 bases from V and 5 bases from J, with 13 bases between.

This clone turned up a few times. The chain carries TRBV4-3 and TRBJ1-6, with 7 bases lining up with TRBD1. The germline gives CDR1 LGHNA, CDR2 YSLEER. V trimming: 0 bases; J trimming: 7 bases; junction bases outside the gene matches: 15. The CDR3 loop spans 19 amino acids. CDR3 DNA sequence: TGCGCCAGCAGCCAAGATAGAGGGAAACAGGGGTCCAAGAATTCACCCCTCCACTTT. Amino acid sequence: CASSQDRGKQGSKNSPLHF.

The V call is TRBV9, the J call TRBJ1-1, with D perhaps matching TRBD1 (5 bases). V lost 3 bases to trimming and J lost 8 bases, with 11 bases between them. Germline assignment: CDR1 SGDLS and CDR2 YYNGEE. The CDR3 is 12 amino acids. As DNA, the CDR3 is TGTGCCAGCAGCGGGGACGGGGGAGAAGCTTTCTTT. Protein sequence: CASSGDGGEAFF.

The genes are TRBV20-1 and TRBJ2-3; D not resolved. The length of the CDR3 is 11 residues. Germline CDR1 and CDR2: DFQATT and SNEGSKA (reference sequence). V lost 7 bases to trimming and J lost 3 bases, with 8 bases between them. CDR3 sequence reads: CSGDITDTQYF. CDR3 bases: TGCAGTGGAGATATTACAGATACGCAGTATTTT.

CDR3 in DNA: TGTGCCACCAGCAGAGCAGGATCAGGGGCCAATCAGCCCCAGCATTTT. This gives the protein CATSRAGSGANQPQHF. This chain joins TRBV15 and TRBJ1-5; tentative D call: TRBD1 (6 bases). The CDR3 runs 16 residues. Per germline, CDR1 LNHNV and CDR2 YYDKDF (reference sequence). The V end was cut by 1 base, the J end by 3 bases, with 13 bases between.

J is TRBJ1-2 and V is TRBV4-3, with TRBD1 matching 11 bases. In germline, CDR1 is LGHNA, CDR2 YSLEER. J gave up 3 bases and V 5 bases, and 5 bases lay outside the gene matches. The CDR3 extends over 15 amino acids. CDR3 sequence reads: CASSKGQGEDYGYTF. In nucleotides, the CDR3 is TGCGCCAGCAGCAAGGGACAGGGGGAGGACTATGGCTACACCTTC.

The V gene is TRBV5-1, the J gene TRBJ2-1, with 12 bases matching TRBD2. CDR3 size: 17 residues. Trimming at V came to 4 bases and at J to 9 bases, leaving 14 bases not matched to a gene. Germline assignment: CDR1 SGHRS and CDR2 YFSETQ. CDR3 bases: TGCGCCAGCAGCGTAGGGGACACAGGACTAGCGGGGCTTGAGCAGTTCTTC. This codes for CASSVGDTGLAGLEQFF.

This sequence joins TRBV14 and TRBJ2-7; the match to TRBD1 covers 7 bases. Trimming at V came to 2 bases and at J to 4 bases, leaving 14 bases not matched to a gene. This CDR3 region has 17 residues. Germline-derived CDR1 and CDR2 are SGHDN and FVKESK. CDR3 amino acids: CASSQPGTAREGYEQYF. The CDR3 DNA reads as TGTGCCAGCAGCCAACCCGGGACAGCCAGGGAAGGGTACGAGCAGTACTTC.

This chain links TRBV10-3 with TRBJ2-4; no clear D gene. The CDR3 is made up of 16 amino acids. From germline, CDR1 is ENHRY and CDR2 SYGVKD. Between the trimmed V and J ends, which lost 0 bases and 5 bases, there was a span of 14 bases. In nucleotides, the CDR3 is TGTGCCATCAGTGAGTCGTGGATGGCGGTAGAAAACATTCAGTACTTC. Amino acids: CAISESWMAVENIQYF.